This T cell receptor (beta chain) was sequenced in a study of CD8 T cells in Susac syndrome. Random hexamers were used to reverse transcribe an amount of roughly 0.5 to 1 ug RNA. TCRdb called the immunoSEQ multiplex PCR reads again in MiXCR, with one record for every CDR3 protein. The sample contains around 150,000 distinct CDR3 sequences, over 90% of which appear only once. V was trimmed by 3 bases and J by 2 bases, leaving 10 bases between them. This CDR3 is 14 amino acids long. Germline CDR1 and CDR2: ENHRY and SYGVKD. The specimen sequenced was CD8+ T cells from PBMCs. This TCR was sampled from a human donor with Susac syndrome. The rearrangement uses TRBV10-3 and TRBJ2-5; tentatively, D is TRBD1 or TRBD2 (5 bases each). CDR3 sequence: CAISELGDQETQYF. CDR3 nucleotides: TGTGCCATCAGTGAATTGGGGGATCAAGAGACCCAGTACTTC.